The rows below give T cell receptor beta chains drawn from one sample of a study of T cells in Graves' hyperthyroidism and ophthalmopathy. TCRdb re-derived calls from the multiplex PCR reads in MiXCR, one entry per CDR3 protein. The sample contains more than 450,000 distinct CDR3 sequences, about 14% of which appear only once. The sequenced sample was blood. Source of these receptors: a woman between 35 and 50 years old with Graves' hyperthyroidism. Both conserved end residues are trimmed from each CDR3. Each record gives: D gene, V gene, clone size, J gene, CDR3 protein. D genes are given only for firm matches. Clone sizes are given selectively: once, few, many, or a class where the clone is expanded.

>NA|TRBV3-1|many|TRBJ2-2
ASSQDGSGTGELF
>NA|TRBV2|many|TRBJ2-7
ASSEGGETLYEQY
>NA|TRBV5-1|NA|TRBJ1-3
ASSAQGPTAGNTIY
>NA|TRBV27|many|TRBJ2-3
ASSLSWGSGYTDTQY
>TRBD2|TRBV11-2|many|TRBJ2-1
ASSFRGLAGGPVNEQF
>TRBD1|TRBV9|many|TRBJ1-1
ASSVQSGEGARGTEAF
>NA|TRBV28|many|TRBJ2-7
ASRQGSSYEQY
>NA|TRBV29-1|many|TRBJ2-5
SVEGTPRRETQY
>TRBD2|TRBV12-3/TRBV12-4|NA|TRBJ2-1
ASSLRGTSHEQF
>NA|TRBV7-9|many|TRBJ2-1
ASSLLDPYNEQF
>NA|TRBV9|many|TRBJ2-1
ASSVGGGLGNEQF
>NA|TRBV30|many|TRBJ2-7
AWSVGKGSYEQY
>NA|TRBV28|few|TRBJ2-7
ASGQGRYEQY
>TRBD2|TRBV30|NA|TRBJ2-3
AWSVLRGGDTQY
>TRBD2|TRBV24-1|many|TRBJ2-1
ATSDQVAGAHNEQF
>TRBD1|TRBV10-3|NA|TRBJ1-4
AISGTGAAEKLF
>TRBD2|TRBV12-3/TRBV12-4|many|TRBJ2-7
ASSGGLAGVRGIRYEQY
>NA|TRBV7-3|NA|TRBJ2-3
ASSFDGHITDTQY
>TRBD1|TRBV7-3|many|TRBJ2-7
ASSQGTGGYEQY
>TRBD2|TRBV7-2|many|TRBJ2-5
ASSLALAGGGETQY
>NA|TRBV14|NA|TRBJ2-2
ASSHLWGTGELF
>NA|TRBV27|NA|TRBJ2-1
ASSASGEDEQF
>NA|TRBV3-1|many|TRBJ2-5
ASSQDPRGTQY
>NA|TRBV12-3/TRBV12-4|many|TRBJ1-2
ASSRNPADSSSNIAGYT
>TRBD1|TRBV28|few|TRBJ2-2
AGAPGGPGELF
>NA|TRBV20-1|few|TRBJ2-5
STRLEASRILETQY
>TRBD1|TRBV12-3/TRBV12-4|few|TRBJ1-2
ASSTGTGASYGYT
>TRBD2|TRBV3-1|many|TRBJ2-5
ASSQETSGKGTQY
>TRBD1|TRBV12-3/TRBV12-4|many|TRBJ2-1
ASSNRGNEQF
>TRBD1|TRBV20-1|NA|TRBJ2-7
SARTGGLGEQY
>TRBD2|TRBV2|many|TRBJ2-1
ASLRLAEYNEQF
>NA|TRBV9|few|TRBJ2-1
ASSVGLPRGSYNEQF
>TRBD2|TRBV2|many|TRBJ2-1
ARLRLAGAYNEQF